This T cell receptor (beta chain) was identified during a study of blood T cell repertoires in COVID-19. For the study at large: The samples span acute and convalescent COVID-19 from the United States, Italy and Spain. T cells, B-cell-depleted T cells, or PBMCs provided the cDNA or gDNA that served as material.

CDR3 length: 13 amino acids. Germline CDR1 reads SQVTM; CDR2 reads ANQGSEA. Trimming pared 4 bases from V and 1 base from J, leaving 10 bases between. The authors' processing: Amplification with reference gene primers provided the estimates of nucleated cell counts. Profiled with immunoSEQ multiplex PCR; TCRdb holds only in-frame clones, not every one. For V, J and clone size, that table is used; D and trimming come from the DNA. The sample records a few hundred thousand clones, around 91% being singletons. Sequenced material: peripheral blood. The source of this sequence is a woman aged 55-75 years with acute or convalescent COVID-19. The V and J genes are TRBV29-1 and TRBJ1-1; D gene uncertain. The CDR3 nucleotides read TGCAGCGTTGCCCAAACGAGGAACACTGAAGCTTTCTTT. It specifies CSVAQTRNTEAFF.